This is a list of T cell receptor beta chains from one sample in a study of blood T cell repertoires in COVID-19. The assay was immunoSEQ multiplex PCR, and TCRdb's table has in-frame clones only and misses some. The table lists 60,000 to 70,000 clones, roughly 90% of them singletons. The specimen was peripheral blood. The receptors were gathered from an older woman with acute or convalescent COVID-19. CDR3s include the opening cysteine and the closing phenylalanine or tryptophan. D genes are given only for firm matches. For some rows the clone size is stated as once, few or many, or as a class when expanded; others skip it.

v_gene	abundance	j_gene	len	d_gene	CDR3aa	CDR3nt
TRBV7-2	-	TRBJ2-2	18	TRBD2	CASSPLRLAGGRTGELFF	TGTGCCAGCAGCCCGCTGAGACTAGCGGGAGGAAGGACCGGGGAGCTGTTTTTT
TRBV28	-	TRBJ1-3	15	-	CASSLPWGTGNTIYF	TGTGCCAGCAGTTTACCTTGGGGCACTGGAAACACCATATATTTT
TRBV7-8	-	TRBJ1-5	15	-	CASSLGDYSNQPQHF	TGTGCCAGCAGCTTAGGCGACTATAGCAATCAGCCCCAGCATTTT
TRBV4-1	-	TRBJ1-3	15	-	CASSRITGYGNTIYF	TGCGCCAGCAGCCGAATAACAGGGTACGGAAACACCATATATTTT
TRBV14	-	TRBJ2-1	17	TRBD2	CASSQGVLAGSYNEQFF	TGTGCCAGCAGCCAAGGGGTACTAGCGGGCTCCTACAATGAGCAGTTCTTC
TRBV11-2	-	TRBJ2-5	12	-	CASSLVAYTQYF	TGTGCCAGCAGCTTAGTGGCTTATACCCAGTACTTC
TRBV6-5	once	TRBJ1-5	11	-	CASGGNQPQHF	TGTGCCAGCGGAGGCAATCAGCCCCAGCATTTT
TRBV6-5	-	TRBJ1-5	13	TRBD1	CATRGQGIQPQHF	TGTGCCACCCGGGGACAGGGGATACAGCCCCAGCATTTT
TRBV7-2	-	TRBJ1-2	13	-	CASSFVGAYGYTF	TGTGCCAGCAGCTTCGTAGGGGCCTATGGCTACACCTTC
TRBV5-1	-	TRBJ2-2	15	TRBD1	CASSRQGWNTGELFF	TGCGCCAGCAGCAGACAGGGTTGGAACACCGGGGAGCTGTTTTTT
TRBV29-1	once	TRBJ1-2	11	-	CSATGSYGYTF	TGCAGCGCGACAGGATCCTATGGCTACACCTTC
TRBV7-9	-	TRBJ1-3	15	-	CASSLDSLSGNTIYF	TGTGCCAGCAGTTTAGACAGCCTCTCTGGAAACACCATATATTTT
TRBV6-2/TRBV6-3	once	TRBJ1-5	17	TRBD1	CASSTPYRGLSNQPQHF	TGTGCCAGCAGTACTCCATACAGGGGGCTAAGCAATCAGCCCCAGCATTTT
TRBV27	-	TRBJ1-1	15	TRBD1	CASSPPSTGATEAFF	TGTGCCAGCAGTCCGCCCTCGACAGGGGCCACTGAAGCTTTCTTT
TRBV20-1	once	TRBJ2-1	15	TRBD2	CSASDLAEVYNEQFF	TGCAGTGCGAGTGATCTAGCGGAGGTCTACAATGAGCAGTTCTTC
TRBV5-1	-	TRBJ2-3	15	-	CASSLDGGYTDTQYF	TGCGCCAGCAGCTTAGACGGCGGATACACAGATACGCAGTATTTT
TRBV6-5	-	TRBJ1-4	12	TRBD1	CAAAGTGEKLFF	TGTGCCGCCGCTGGGACAGGTGAAAAACTGTTTTTT
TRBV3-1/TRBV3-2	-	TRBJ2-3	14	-	CASSQDVFADTQYF	TGTGCCAGCAGCCAAGACGTATTTGCAGATACGCAGTATTTT
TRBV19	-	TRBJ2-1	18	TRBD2	CASSKSRGVAGVYNEQFF	TGTGCCAGTAGTAAGAGTAGAGGGGTAGCGGGAGTGTACAATGAGCAGTTCTTC
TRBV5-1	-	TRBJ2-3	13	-	CASSASGTDTQYF	TGCGCCAGCAGCGCTAGCGGCACAGATACGCAGTATTTT
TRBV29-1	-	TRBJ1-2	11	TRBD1	CSVGTGSGYTF	TGCAGCGTGGGGACAGGGAGTGGCTACACCTTC
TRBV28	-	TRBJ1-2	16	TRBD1	CASSRTGVMEGDGYTF	TGTGCCAGCAGTCGGACAGGGGTGATGGAGGGGGATGGCTACACCTTC
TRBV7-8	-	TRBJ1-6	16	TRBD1	CASSLVAGGSNSPLHF	TGTGCCAGCAGCTTAGTTGCAGGGGGAAGTAATTCACCCCTCCACTTT
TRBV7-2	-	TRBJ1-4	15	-	CASSLNLRGHEKLFF	TGTGCCAGCAGCTTGAACCTTAGAGGGCATGAAAAACTGTTTTTT
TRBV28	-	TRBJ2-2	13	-	CASIRGNTGELFF	TGTGCCAGCATACGGGGGAACACCGGGGAGCTGTTTTTT
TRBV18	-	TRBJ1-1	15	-	CASSPQQALATEAFF	TGTGCCAGCTCACCACAACAGGCCCTCGCCACTGAAGCTTTCTTT
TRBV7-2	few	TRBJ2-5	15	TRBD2	CASSRTSGSQETQYF	TGTGCCAGCAGCCGGACTAGCGGGAGCCAAGAGACCCAGTACTTC
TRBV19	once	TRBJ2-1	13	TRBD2	CASRTGGVDRQFF	TGTGCCAGTAGAACGGGGGGGGTGGACAGGCAGTTCTTC
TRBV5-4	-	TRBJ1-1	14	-	CASSHGGGRTEAFF	TGTGCCAGCAGCCATGGTGGAGGGCGAACTGAAGCTTTCTTT
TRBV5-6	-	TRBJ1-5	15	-	CASSLGGRFGQPQHF	TGTGCCAGCAGCTTGGGGGGCAGGTTCGGTCAGCCCCAGCATTTT
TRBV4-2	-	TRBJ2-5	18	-	CASSQDPGRGGNQETQYF	TGTGCCAGCAGCCAAGACCCGGGAAGGGGGGGTAACCAAGAGACCCAGTACTTC
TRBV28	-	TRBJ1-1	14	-	CASRGRDRGGEAFF	TGTGCCAGCAGGGGGAGGGACCGAGGGGGTGAAGCTTTCTTT
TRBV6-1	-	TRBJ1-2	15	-	CASSEIFAPNYGYTF	TGTGCCAGCAGTGAAATCTTTGCGCCTAACTATGGCTACACCTTC
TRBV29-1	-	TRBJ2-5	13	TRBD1	CSVALTGVGTQYF	TGCAGCGTAGCCCTAACAGGGGTTGGGACCCAGTACTTC
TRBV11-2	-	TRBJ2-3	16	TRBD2	CASSGPAGGSTDTQYF	TGTGCCAGCAGCGGACCAGCGGGGGGTAGCACAGATACGCAGTATTTT
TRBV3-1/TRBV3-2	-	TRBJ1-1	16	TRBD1	CASSPWETGESTEAFF	TGTGCCAGCAGCCCCTGGGAGACAGGGGAGAGCACTGAAGCTTTCTTT
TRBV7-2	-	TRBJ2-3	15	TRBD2	CASSASGRRTDTQYF	TGTGCCAGCAGTGCCAGCGGGAGGAGGACAGATACGCAGTATTTT
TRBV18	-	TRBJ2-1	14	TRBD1	CASSPPDRENEQFF	TGTGCCAGCTCACCACCCGACAGGGAGAATGAGCAGTTCTTC
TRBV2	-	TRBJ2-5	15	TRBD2	CASSEGGFPQETQYF	TGTGCCAGCAGTGAGGGGGGGTTTCCTCAAGAGACCCAGTACTTC
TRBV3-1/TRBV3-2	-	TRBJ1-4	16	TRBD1	CASSQSSGTGNEKLFF	TGTGCCAGCAGCCAATCCTCCGGGACAGGGAATGAAAAACTGTTTTTT
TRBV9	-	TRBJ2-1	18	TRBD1	CASSERTGADPSYNEQFF	TGTGCCAGCAGCGAACGGACAGGGGCAGACCCCTCCTACAATGAGCAGTTCTTC
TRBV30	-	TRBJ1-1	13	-	CAWGPTGSTEAFF	TGTGCCTGGGGTCCTACAGGGTCCACTGAAGCTTTCTTT
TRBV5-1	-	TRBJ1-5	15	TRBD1	CASSPGTGGNQPQHF	TGCGCCAGCAGCCCCGGGACAGGGGGCAATCAGCCCCAGCATTTT
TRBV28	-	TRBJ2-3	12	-	CASSLSGDTQYF	TGTGCCAGCAGTTTATCGGGAGATACGCAGTATTTT
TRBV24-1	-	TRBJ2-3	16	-	CATSNSAGDGTDTQYF	TGTGCCACCAGCAACTCAGCAGGGGATGGCACAGATACGCAGTATTTT
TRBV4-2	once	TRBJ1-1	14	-	CASSKSHGDTEAFF	TGTGCCAGCAGTAAGTCACACGGAGACACTGAAGCTTTCTTT
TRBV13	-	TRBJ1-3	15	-	CASSLGLFSGNTIYF	TGTGCCAGCAGCTTAGGCCTCTTCTCTGGAAACACCATATATTTT
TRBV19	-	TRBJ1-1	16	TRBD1	CASSRREGAGNTEAFF	TGTGCCAGTAGTCGGAGAGAGGGGGCAGGGAACACTGAAGCTTTCTTT
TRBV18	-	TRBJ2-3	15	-	CASSPQGERADTQYF	TGTGCCAGCTCACCACAAGGAGAACGGGCAGATACGCAGTATTTT
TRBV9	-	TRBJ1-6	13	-	CASGDSYNSPLHF	TGTGCCAGCGGAGACAGCTATAATTCACCCCTCCACTTT
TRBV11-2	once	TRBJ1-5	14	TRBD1	CASSLGTGNQPQHF	TGTGCCAGCAGCCTTGGGACAGGCAATCAGCCCCAGCATTTT
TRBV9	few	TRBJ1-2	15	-	CASSVGSGDTYGYTF	TGTGCCAGCAGCGTAGGTTCCGGGGACACCTATGGCTACACCTTC
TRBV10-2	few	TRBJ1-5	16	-	CASTPTFAHSNQPQHF	TGCGCCAGCACCCCCACATTCGCTCATAGCAATCAGCCCCAGCATTTT
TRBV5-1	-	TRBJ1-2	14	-	CASSLTGTNYGYTF	TGCGCCAGCAGCTTGACAGGGACCAACTATGGCTACACCTTC
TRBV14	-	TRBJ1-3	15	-	CASNRGDFSGNTIYF	TGTGCCAGCAACCGAGGGGACTTCTCTGGAAACACCATATATTTT